These T cell receptor beta chains were read from a single sample in a study of T cell responses to AZD1222 COVID-19 vaccine. The repertoire was sequenced with immunoSEQ multiplex PCR; TCRdb's copy has only in-frame clones and lacks some. The sample includes tens of thousands of clones, roughly 90% of them seen just once. Sequencing used peripheral blood, obtained on day 0 of MenACWY control vaccination. Receptors originate from an adult in good health. Each CDR3 is given with its conserved first and last residue. Each record gives: CDR3 protein, CDR3 DNA, V gene, D gene, CDR3 length, clone size, J gene. D genes are given only for firm matches. Only some rows state a clone size, as once, few, many or a class for expanded clones.

CAINSGGSGLYGYTF TGTGCCATCAACAGTGGGGGATCTGGGCTCTATGGCTACACCTTC TRBV10-3 . 15 . TRBJ1-2
CASSFWGVESNQPQHF TGTGCCAGCAGCTTTTGGGGTGTCGAGAGCAATCAGCCCCAGCATTTT TRBV7-9 . 16 . TRBJ1-5
CASSFQGGSNSPLHF TGTGCCAGCAGTTTTCAGGGAGGAAGCAATTCACCCCTCCACTTT TRBV6-5 . 15 . TRBJ1-6
CASSSGGSYNSPLHF TGTGCCAGCAGTTCCGGGGGGTCCTATAATTCACCCCTCCACTTT TRBV6-5 . 15 . TRBJ1-6
CATSDPGARRDEQFF TGTGCCACCAGTGATCCCGGGGCCCGGAGGGATGAGCAGTTCTTC TRBV24-1 . 15 . TRBJ2-1
CASSQAGRGTTYEQYF TGCGCCAGCAGCCAAGCGGGACGGGGGACCACCTACGAGCAGTACTTC TRBV4-3 . 16 . TRBJ2-7
CASSQNYFNEQFF TGTGCCAGCAGCCAGAACTATTTCAATGAGCAGTTCTTC TRBV4-2 . 13 . TRBJ2-1
CAISGSRGQGASNEQFF TGTGCCATCAGTGGGTCCCGGGGACAGGGGGCGAGCAATGAGCAGTTCTTC TRBV10-3 TRBD1 17 . TRBJ2-1
CAISGRQGGTEAFF TGTGCCATCAGTGGCCGACAGGGCGGGACTGAAGCTTTCTTT TRBV10-3 TRBD1 14 few TRBJ1-1
CASSSTLRGDEQYF TGTGCCAGCAGCTCAACGCTCAGGGGGGATGAGCAGTACTTC TRBV7-9 . 14 . TRBJ2-7
CASSPTVYGYTF TGTGCCAGCTCACCCACAGTTTATGGCTACACCTTC TRBV18 . 12 . TRBJ1-2
CAWSTTGVSSEQFF TGTGCCTGGAGTACAACAGGAGTTAGCAGTGAGCAGTTCTTC TRBV30 . 14 . TRBJ2-1
CASSYLAGGAYNEQFF TGTGCCAGCAGCTACTTAGCGGGAGGTGCCTACAATGAGCAGTTCTTC TRBV7-2 TRBD2 16 . TRBJ2-1
CASSQYTAREMNTEAFF TGTGCCAGCAGTCAGTATACAGCGAGGGAGATGAACACTGAAGCTTTCTTT TRBV27 . 17 . TRBJ1-1
CASSRGSSIHEQYF TGTGCCAGCAGCCGGGGGAGTAGCATCCACGAGCAGTACTTC TRBV3-1/TRBV3-2 . 14 few TRBJ2-7
CASSPPGNVNEKLFF TGTGCCAGCAGCCCCCCGGGGAATGTGAATGAAAAACTGTTTTTT TRBV27 . 15 . TRBJ1-4
CASRTGQGTNEKLFF TGTGCCAGTAGGACGGGACAGGGAACTAATGAAAAACTGTTTTTT TRBV19 TRBD1 15 . TRBJ1-4
CASRRQRQPSLAKNIQYF TGTGCCAGCAGAAGACAACGACAGCCGTCGCTAGCCAAAAACATTCAGTACTTC TRBV28 . 18 . TRBJ2-4
CASSLAGELGEQYF TGTGCCAGCAGTTTGGCGGGAGAACTAGGGGAGCAGTACTTC TRBV28 TRBD2 14 . TRBJ2-7
CASSYQGSDGEKLFF TGCGCCAGCAGCTACCAGGGAAGTGACGGTGAAAAACTGTTTTTT TRBV5-1 . 15 . TRBJ1-4
CASSLNQGGNSPLHF TGTGCCAGCAGTCTCAACCAGGGGGGTAATTCACCCCTCCACTTT TRBV27 TRBD1 15 . TRBJ1-6
CASRLLRDSPLHF TGTGCCAGCAGATTACTCCGGGATTCACCCCTCCACTTT TRBV21-1 . 13 . TRBJ1-6
CASSSWEGANYGYTF TGTGCCAGCAGCTCTTGGGAGGGAGCTAACTATGGCTACACCTTC TRBV7-9 . 15 . TRBJ1-2
CASSFVGSASQPQHF TGTGCCAGCAGTTTTGTGGGTTCTGCTAGTCAGCCCCAGCATTTT TRBV28 . 15 . TRBJ1-5
CASTVNAGELFF TGTGCCAGCACCGTGAACGCCGGGGAGCTGTTTTTT TRBV7-9 . 12 . TRBJ2-2
CASSEEKGLGDTEAFF TGTGCCAGCAGTGAAGAGAAGGGTCTGGGAGACACTGAAGCTTTCTTT TRBV6-1 . 16 . TRBJ1-1
CASSLGGGGSYEQYF TGTGCCAGCAGCTTAGGCGGGGGGGGCTCCTACGAGCAGTACTTC TRBV7-2 TRBD2 15 once TRBJ2-7
CASSLRTGTPVAFF TGTGCCAGCAGTTTAAGAACAGGGACCCCGGTGGCTTTCTTT TRBV28 . 14 . TRBJ1-1
CASSQALRGSYSAYGYTF TGCGCCAGCAGCCAAGCCCTGAGGGGGAGCTATTCCGCCTATGGCTACACCTTC TRBV4-1 . 18 . TRBJ1-2
CASSQGATYTGELFF TGCGCCAGCAGCCAAGGAGCGACCTACACCGGGGAGCTGTTTTTT TRBV4-3 . 15 once TRBJ2-2
CASSRPRYTYNEQFF TGTGCCAGCAGCCGCCCCCGGTACACCTACAATGAGCAGTTCTTC TRBV7-2 . 15 . TRBJ2-1
CASSLGFSDYNEQFF TGTGCCAGTAGCCTCGGCTTTAGCGACTACAATGAGCAGTTCTTC TRBV19 . 15 . TRBJ2-1
CASSPLGASGPYEQYF TGTGCCAGCAGTCCCCTTGGGGCTAGCGGCCCCTACGAGCAGTACTTC TRBV25-1 TRBD2 16 . TRBJ2-7
CAWIRSGRNSYEQYF TGTGCCTGGATCCGGAGCGGGAGGAACTCCTACGAGCAGTACTTC TRBV30 TRBD2 15 . TRBJ2-7
CATSRESGLYNEQFF TGTGCCACCAGCAGAGAGAGCGGACTCTACAATGAGCAGTTCTTC TRBV15 . 15 . TRBJ2-1